A single sample is the source of the 5 T cell receptor beta chains below, sequenced in a study of OX40 agonist ivuxolimab in advanced cancers. Generated by immunoSEQ multiplex PCR, the TCRdb table keeps only in-frame clones and is missing some. The sample records more than 40,000 clones, roughly 80% being singletons. The input for sequencing was CD4+ or CD8+ T cells sorted from blood, taken in a trial of the OX40 agonist ivuxolimab. These receptors came from an adult with an advanced solid tumor such as melanoma, head and neck, liver or kidney cancer.

The chain has TRBV4-1 and TRBJ1-1; D remains ambiguous. V shed 3 bases and J shed 3 bases, with 5 bases lying between them. This CDR3 is built from 12 residues. The germline V gene has CDR1 MGHRA and CDR2 YSYEKL. CDR3 bases: TGCGCCAGCAGCCAGGGATACACTGAAGCTTTCTTT. Translation: CASSQGYTEAFF.

The chain couples TRBV27 to TRBJ2-1; D is ambiguous. Germline lookup yields CDR1 MNHEY and CDR2 SMNVEV (reference sequence). This CDR3 spans 16 amino acids. V lost 6 bases and J 2 bases, leaving 17 bases between the germline ends. The CDR3 DNA is TGTGCCAGCAGCTCGCCTACGCGATCACCCTACAATGAGCAGTTCTTC. The encoded protein is CASSSPTRSPYNEQFF.

J is TRBJ2-1 and V is TRBV9, with D perhaps TRBD2 (5 bases). Trimming stripped 0 bases from V and 2 bases from J, with 12 bases between. Germline V CDR1 and CDR2: SGDLS, YYNGEE. The CDR3 sequence is 16 residues long. The CDR3: CASSVGYVGTYNEQFF. The CDR3, as DNA: TGTGCCAGCAGCGTAGGCTACGTCGGGACCTACAATGAGCAGTTCTTC.

This chain connects TRBV6-6 to TRBJ2-7; 7 nucleotides line up with TRBD1. Germline values: CDR1 MNHNY, CDR2 SVGAGI (reference sequence). The CDR3 runs 15 residues. The V gene end was trimmed by 0 bases and the J gene end by 4 bases; junction bases not matched to a gene: 6. CDR3 bases: TGTGCCAGCAGTTACTCACCGGGCAGGGGGTACGAGCAGTACTTC. Translating it yields CASSYSPGRGYEQYF.

This chain uses TRBV4-1 with TRBJ2-3; the match to TRBD2 covers 7 bases. Trimming cost V 4 bases and J 8 bases; bases outside gene matches: 6. Germline CDR1 MGHRA, CDR2 YSYEKL. This CDR3 has 13 residues. The CDR3 DNA reads TGCGCCAGCAGCCTAGCCCCTAGCGGTACGCAGTATTTT. Protein sequence: CASSLAPSGTQYF.